This record concerns one T cell receptor (beta chain) sequence. What it binds is not known. Assay: immunoSEQ multiplex PCR; the TCRdb copy retains only in-frame clones and omits some. Among 10,000 to 11,000 clones listed, under 85% were seen once. Tumor samples used roughly 20-50 mg of diced tissue. The sample originates from a study of early stage breast cancer tumors. Study-wide background: Most invasive tumors, about 80% of the 16, were ER+/PR+/HER2-.

This CDR3 region has 14 residues. V shed 0 bases and J 8 bases; nucleotides not matched to a gene: 3. The V gene's germline CDR1 is SGDLS and CDR2 YYNGEE. Whole-study findings and limits: Tumors had about 2.6-fold higher T cell density than normal breast. Enriched TCRB sequences shared across patients were mostly commonly generated sequences.

This chain joins TRBV9 and TRBJ1-4; TRBD1 matches 8 bases. Sequencing was performed on breast tumor tissue. The source is a person aged 70 to 79 with breast cancer. The CDR3 region has the DNA TGTGCCAGCAGCGTAGGTAGGACAGGGGAAAAACTGTTTTTT. Its translation: CASSVGRTGEKLFF.